This TCR beta chain was captured by sequencing in a study of shared clonotypes between healthy human individuals. This clone was detected only once. Its specificity is unknown. The same CDR3 arises from other DNA sequences in this sample as well. At a deep level, the assay was run. Clones were read by immunoSEQ multiplex PCR, and TCRdb kept only the in-frame ones, dropping some. Among 2 million to 2.5 million clones listed, nearly 97% were seen once. Study-wide results and caveats: The low donor count limited represented genetic and exposure-history diversity. Clonotype sharing among donors was expected to depend on sequencing depth.

CDR1 and CDR2 (germline): SGHRS, YFSETQ. Trimming cost V 2 bases and J 4 bases; bases outside gene matches: 4. The CDR3 has 14 residues. This TCR derives from a man aged 18-30 years in good health. Sequences were obtained from naive CD4+ T cells sorted from blood. Subset defined: CD45RA+ positively selected. The V gene is TRBV5-1, the J gene TRBJ1-1; 8 bases map to TRBD1. The CDR3: CASSFGQGGTEAFF. The CDR3 bases are TGCGCCAGCAGCTTCGGACAGGGCGGCACTGAAGCTTTCTTT.